The present T cell receptor (beta chain) was sequenced within a study of shared clonotypes between healthy human individuals. Every contributor of samples was a Caucasian grown-up residing in Nashville, Tennessee. It was roughly 200 ng DNA, 31,000 or so T cell genomes, that sorted-subset replicate PCRs used. Using immunoSEQ multiplex PCR, the repertoire was profiled, and TCRdb retains in-frame clones only, with some absent. Seen here are a few million clones, under 97% observed once, and the top ten hold over 0.1%. CDR1 is SGHTA, CDR2 FQGNSA, per germline. CDR3 length: 14 residues. Trimming took 2 bases from V and 2 from J; bases not matched to a gene: 2. Study-level points and caveats: A handful of donors shared about 5% of their naive CD4 clonotypes. It was the few donors that limited the genetic and exposure-history diversity represented.

Turning to this clone: Antigen: not known.

This receptor was obtained from a young man in good health. The chain uses TRBV7-2 and TRBJ1-2; 7 bases agree with TRBD1. Sequenced sample: naive CD4+ T cells sorted from blood. Specified subset: CD45RA+ positively selected. For the CDR3, the DNA is TGTGCCAGCAGCTTACTGGGACAGAACTATGGCTACACCTTC. Translated: CASSLLGQNYGYTF. The full variable domain, its missing parts supplied by reference TRBV7-2 and TRBJ1-2, is GAGVSQSPSNKVTEKGKDVELRCDPISGHTALYWYRQSLGQGLEFLIYFQGNSAPDKSGLPSDRFSAERTGGSVSTLTIQRTQQEDSAVYLCASSLLGQNYGYTFGSGTRLTVV.